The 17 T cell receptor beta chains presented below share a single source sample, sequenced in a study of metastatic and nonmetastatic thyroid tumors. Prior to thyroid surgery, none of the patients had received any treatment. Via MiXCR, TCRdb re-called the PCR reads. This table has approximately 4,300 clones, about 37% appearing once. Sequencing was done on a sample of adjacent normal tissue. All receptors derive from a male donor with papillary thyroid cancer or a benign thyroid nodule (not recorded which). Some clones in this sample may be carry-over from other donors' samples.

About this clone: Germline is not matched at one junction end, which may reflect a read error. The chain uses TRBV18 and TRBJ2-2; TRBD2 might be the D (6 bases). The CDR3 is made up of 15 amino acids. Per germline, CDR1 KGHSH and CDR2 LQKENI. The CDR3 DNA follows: TGTGCCAGCTCACCACCTCAGGGCATCACCGGGGGGCTGTTTTTT. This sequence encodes CASSPPQGITGGLFF.

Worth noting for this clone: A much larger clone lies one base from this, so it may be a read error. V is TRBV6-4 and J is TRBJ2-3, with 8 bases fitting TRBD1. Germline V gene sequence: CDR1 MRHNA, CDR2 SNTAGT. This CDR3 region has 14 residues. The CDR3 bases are TGTGCCAGCAGTGACTCGCAGGGGGCAGATACGCGGCATTTT. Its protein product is CASSDSQGADTRHF.

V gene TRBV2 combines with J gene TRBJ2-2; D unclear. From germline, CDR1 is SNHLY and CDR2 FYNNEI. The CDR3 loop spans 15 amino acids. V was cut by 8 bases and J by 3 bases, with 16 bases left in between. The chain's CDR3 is CASRRVPQDTGELFF. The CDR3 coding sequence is TGTGCCAGCCGAAGAGTGCCCCAGGACACCGGGGAGCTGTTTTTT.

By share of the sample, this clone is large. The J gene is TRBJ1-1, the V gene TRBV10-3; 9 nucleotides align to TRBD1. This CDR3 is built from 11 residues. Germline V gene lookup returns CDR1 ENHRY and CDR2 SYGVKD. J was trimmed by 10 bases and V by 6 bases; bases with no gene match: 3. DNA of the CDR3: TGTGCCATCAGCGCGGACAGGGGAGCTTTCTTT. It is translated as CAISADRGAFF.

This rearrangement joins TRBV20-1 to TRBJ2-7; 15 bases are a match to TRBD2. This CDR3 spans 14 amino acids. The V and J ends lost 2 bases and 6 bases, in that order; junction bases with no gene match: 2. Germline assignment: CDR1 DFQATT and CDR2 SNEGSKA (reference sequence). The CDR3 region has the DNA TGCAGTGCTAGATTGGGACTAGCGGGAGGCGAGCAGTACTTC. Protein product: CSARLGLAGGEQYF.

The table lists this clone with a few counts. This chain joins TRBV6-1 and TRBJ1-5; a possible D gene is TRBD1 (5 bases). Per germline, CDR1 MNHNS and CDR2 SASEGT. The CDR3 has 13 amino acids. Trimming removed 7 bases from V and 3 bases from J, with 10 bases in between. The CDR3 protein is CASMGQVNQPQHF. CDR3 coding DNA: TGTGCCAGCATGGGGCAGGTCAATCAGCCCCAGCATTTT.

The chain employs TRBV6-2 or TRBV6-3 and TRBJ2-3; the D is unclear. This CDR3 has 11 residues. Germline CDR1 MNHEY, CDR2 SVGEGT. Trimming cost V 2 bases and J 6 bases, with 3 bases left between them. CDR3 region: CASSYVDTQYF. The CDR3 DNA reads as TGTGCCAGCAGTTACGTGGATACGCAGTATTTT.

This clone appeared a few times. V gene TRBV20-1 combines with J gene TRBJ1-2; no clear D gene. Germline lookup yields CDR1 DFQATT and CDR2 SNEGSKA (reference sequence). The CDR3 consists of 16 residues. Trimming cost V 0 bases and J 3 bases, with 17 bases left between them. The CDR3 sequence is CSARDRLGVGHYGYTF. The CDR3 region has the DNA TGCAGTGCTAGAGACCGCCTGGGAGTAGGTCACTATGGCTACACCTTC.

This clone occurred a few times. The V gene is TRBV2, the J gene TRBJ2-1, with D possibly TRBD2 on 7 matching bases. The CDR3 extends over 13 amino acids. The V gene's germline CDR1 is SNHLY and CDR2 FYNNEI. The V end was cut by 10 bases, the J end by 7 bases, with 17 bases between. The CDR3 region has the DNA TGTGCCAACCACGAGGGAGGGGGTAATGAGCAGTTCTTC. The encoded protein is CANHEGGGNEQFF. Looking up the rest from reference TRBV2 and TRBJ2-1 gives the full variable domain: EPEVTQTPSHQVTQMGQEVILRCVPISNHLYFYWYRQILGQKVEFLVSFYNNEISEKSEIFDDQFSVERPDGSNFTLKIRSTKLEDSAMYFCANHEGGGNEQFFGPGTRLTVL.

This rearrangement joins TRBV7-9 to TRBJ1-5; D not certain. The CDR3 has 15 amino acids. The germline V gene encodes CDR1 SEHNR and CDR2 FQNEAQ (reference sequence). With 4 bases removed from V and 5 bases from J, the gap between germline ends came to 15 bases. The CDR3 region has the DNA TGTGCCAGCAGCTCCTACTCGGGGAGGGATCAGCCCCAGCATTTT. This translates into CASSSYSGRDQPQHF.

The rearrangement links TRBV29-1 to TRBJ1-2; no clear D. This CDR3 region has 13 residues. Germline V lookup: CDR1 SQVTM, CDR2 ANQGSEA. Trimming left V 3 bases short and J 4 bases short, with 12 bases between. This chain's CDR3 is CSVEAGGGYGYTF. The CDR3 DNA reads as TGCAGCGTTGAGGCAGGCGGAGGCTATGGCTACACCTTC.

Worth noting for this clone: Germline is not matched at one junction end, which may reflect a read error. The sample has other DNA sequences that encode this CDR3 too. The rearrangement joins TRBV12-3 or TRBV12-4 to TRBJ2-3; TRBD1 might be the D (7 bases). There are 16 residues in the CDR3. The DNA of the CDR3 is TGTGCCAGCAGTTTGGGCAGGGGGGCCCTCACAGACACGCAGTATTTT. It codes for CASSLGRGALTDTQYF.

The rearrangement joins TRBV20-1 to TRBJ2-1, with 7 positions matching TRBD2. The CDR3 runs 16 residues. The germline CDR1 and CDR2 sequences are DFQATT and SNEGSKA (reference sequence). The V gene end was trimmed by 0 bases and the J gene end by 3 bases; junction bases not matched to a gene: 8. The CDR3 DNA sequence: TGCAGTGCTAGAGATGGGAAGCGGGAAGACTACAATGAGCAGTTCTTC. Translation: CSARDGKREDYNEQFF.

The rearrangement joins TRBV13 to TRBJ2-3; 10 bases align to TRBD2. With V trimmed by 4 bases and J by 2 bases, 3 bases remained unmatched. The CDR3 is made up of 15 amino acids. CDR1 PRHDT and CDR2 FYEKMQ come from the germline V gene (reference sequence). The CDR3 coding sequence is TGTGCCAGCAGCTCGGGACTAGCGCCCACAGATACGCAGTATTTT. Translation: CASSSGLAPTDTQYF.

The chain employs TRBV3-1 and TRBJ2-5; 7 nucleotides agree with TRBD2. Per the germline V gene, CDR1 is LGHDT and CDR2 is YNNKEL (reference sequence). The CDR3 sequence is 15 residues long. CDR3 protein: CGWSPVFGEGETQYF. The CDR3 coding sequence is TGTGGGTGGAGCCCCGTATTCGGGGAGGGAGAGACCCAGTACTTC.

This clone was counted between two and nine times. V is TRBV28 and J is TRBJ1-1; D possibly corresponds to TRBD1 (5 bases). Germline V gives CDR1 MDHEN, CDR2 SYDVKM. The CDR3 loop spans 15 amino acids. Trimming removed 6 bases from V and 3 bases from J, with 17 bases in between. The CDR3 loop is CASSLPGFLDTEAFF. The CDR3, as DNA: TGTGCCAGCAGCCTTCCAGGGTTTTTGGACACTGAAGCTTTCTTT.

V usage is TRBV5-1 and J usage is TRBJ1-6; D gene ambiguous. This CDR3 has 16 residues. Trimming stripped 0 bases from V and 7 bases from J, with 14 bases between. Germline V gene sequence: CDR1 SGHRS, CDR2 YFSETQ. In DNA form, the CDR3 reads TGCGCCAGCAGCTTGGAGTCCGGGTCGGGGAATTCACCCCTCCACTTT. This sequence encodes CASSLESGSGNSPLHF.